This entry lists 31 T cell receptor beta chains sequenced from one sample in a study of CD8+ T cells in alopecia areata. Treatment meaning: oral pan-JAK inhibitor, 5-10 mg twice daily. The sequencing template was cDNA reverse transcribed from extracted RNA. Method: immunoSEQ multiplex PCR; TCRdb's copy keeps in-frame clones and lacks some. The sample contains some 190,000 clones, 60% of which appear only once. Here the sequenced sample was CD4+ T cells sorted from blood, taken at week 24, from a patient treated with tofacitinib. The receptor source for this set is a human donor with alopecia areata.

The chain joins TRBV7-8 to TRBJ1-5; the match to TRBD1 covers 8 bases. With 2 bases clipped from V and 9 bases from J, the junction kept 3 bases outside the gene matches. This CDR3 region has 13 residues. The germline V gene encodes CDR1 SGHVS and CDR2 FQNEAQ. DNA of the CDR3: TGTGCCAGCAGCTTAAACAGGGGGATGCCCCAGCATTTT. It specifies CASSLNRGMPQHF.

This chain links TRBV18 with TRBJ1-6; D is ambiguous. The CDR3 has 14 amino acids. Per the germline V gene, CDR1 is KGHSH and CDR2 is LQKENI. V was trimmed by 1 base and J by 7 bases, leaving 8 bases between them. This CDR3 reads CASSPQAQNSPLHF. The CDR3 nucleotides are TGTGCCAGCTCACCACAAGCCCAAAATTCACCCCTCCACTTT.

This chain connects TRBV7-3 to TRBJ2-6; D gene uncertain. Trimming shortened V by 4 bases and J by 0 bases, and 7 bases separated the two germline ends. CDR3 length: 15 residues. The V gene's germline CDR1 is SGHTA and CDR2 FQGTGA. Written as DNA, the CDR3 is TGTGCCAGCAGCTCGAACCCCTCTGGGGCCAACGTCCTGACTTTC. Amino acid sequence: CASSSNPSGANVLTF.

This chain connects TRBV4-3 to TRBJ2-6; the D gene is possibly TRBD2 (5 bases). The germline V gene has CDR1 LGHNA and CDR2 YSLEER. The CDR3 has 14 amino acids. Between the trimmed V and J ends, which lost 4 bases and 1 base, there was a span of 5 bases. The CDR3 nucleotides are TGCGCCAGCAGCCCGGGATCTGGGGCCAACGTCCTGACTTTC. This codes for CASSPGSGANVLTF.

With regard to this clone: Relative to the germline gene, one junction end is altered; a read error may explain this. The CDR3 sequence is CSVEVQAGEAFF. The DNA for the CDR3 is TGCAGCGTGGAAGTACAGGCGGGTGAAGCTTTCTTT. V gene TRBV29-1 combines with J gene TRBJ1-1; possibly TRBD1 for D (5 bases). Germline V gene sequence: CDR1 SQVTM, CDR2 ANQGSEA. The CDR3 covers 12 residues.

The genes are TRBV29-1 and TRBJ1-2, with 9 bases lining up with TRBD1. This CDR3 has 14 amino acids. Trimming cost V 7 bases and J 4 bases; bases outside gene matches: 10. The V gene's germline CDR1 is SQVTM and CDR2 ANQGSEA. CDR3 in DNA: TGCAGCGCAGCCCCGGGACAGGGAACCTATGGCTACACCTTC. As protein: CSAAPGQGTYGYTF.

In this sample, this clone turned up a few times. The chain combines TRBV2 with TRBJ1-5, with unresolved D. The CDR3 is 14 residues long. V gave up 4 bases and J gave up 3 bases, with 10 bases separating them. Germline loops: CDR1 SNHLY, CDR2 FYNNEI. The CDR3 loop reads CASSGWAINQPQHF. The CDR3 nucleotides are TGTGCCAGCAGTGGTTGGGCCATCAATCAGCCCCAGCATTTT.

The chain employs TRBV15 and TRBJ1-1, with D perhaps matching TRBD1 (5 bases). V lost 0 bases, J lost 4 bases, and 15 bases lay in between. CDR1 and CDR2 from the germline V gene are LNHNV and YYDKDF (reference sequence). The CDR3 is made up of 16 amino acids. This CDR3 reads CATSRDFAGTGTEAFF. The DNA of the CDR3 is TGTGCCACCAGCAGAGATTTTGCGGGAACAGGCACTGAAGCTTTCTTT.

This chain links TRBV6-5 with TRBJ2-2; unclear D gene. CDR1 is MNHEY and CDR2 is SVGAGI in the germline V gene. V was shortened by 6 bases and J by 1 base, with 12 bases between the two germline ends. CDR3 length: 15 residues. Here the CDR3 reads CASRLLPLNTGELFF. The CDR3 DNA follows: TGTGCCAGCAGACTTCTCCCCTTGAACACCGGGGAGCTGTTTTTT.

The rearrangement joins TRBV9 to TRBJ1-1; D is unclear. The CDR3 covers 13 residues. Germline CDR1 reads SGDLS; CDR2 reads YYNGEE. V was cut by 3 bases and J by 0 bases, with 6 bases left in between. The CDR3 reads CASSATLNTEAFF. The CDR3 region has the DNA TGTGCCAGCAGCGCTACCCTGAACACTGAAGCTTTCTTT.

This clone has just a few counts. This chain connects TRBV7-8 to TRBJ2-7; D unclear. Trimming took off 2 bases at V and 5 bases at J, with 10 bases between the two ends. The CDR3 consists of 13 residues. Germline V lookup: CDR1 SGHVS, CDR2 FQNEAQ. The CDR3 region has the DNA TGTGCCAGCAGCTTACCTAGAAAGGACGAGCAGTACTTC. Protein product: CASSLPRKDEQYF.

V gene TRBV2 combines with J gene TRBJ2-5, with 7 bases lining up with TRBD1. Trimming cost V 6 bases and J 5 bases; bases outside gene matches: 3. The CDR3 has 12 residues. Germline lookup yields CDR1 SNHLY and CDR2 FYNNEI. The CDR3 nucleotides read TGTGCCAGCAGGGGACAGTCGGAGACCCAGTACTTC. This gives the protein CASRGQSETQYF. Complete variable domain (other parts from reference TRBV2 and TRBJ2-5): EPEVTQTPSHQVTQMGQEVILRCVPISNHLYFYWYRQILGQKVEFLVSFYNNEISEKSEIFDDQFSVERPDGSNFTLKIRSTKLEDSAMYFCASRGQSETQYFGPGTRLLVL.

The J gene is TRBJ2-7, the V gene TRBV14; TRBD1 is a possible D gene (5 bases). The CDR3 consists of 15 residues. The V gene's germline CDR1 is SGHDN and CDR2 FVKESK. Trimming removed 0 bases from V and 2 bases from J, with 11 bases in between. This CDR3 reads CASSQEHRGAYEQYF. The CDR3 DNA follows: TGTGCCAGCAGCCAAGAGCATAGGGGCGCCTACGAGCAGTACTTC.

This rearrangement joins TRBV9 to TRBJ2-3; D possibly corresponds to TRBD2 (5 bases). The V gene lost 1 base and the J gene lost 3 bases, with 6 bases spanning the gap. This CDR3 is 13 amino acids long. CDR1 is SGDLS and CDR2 is YYNGEE in the germline V gene. CDR3 bases: TGTGCCAGCAGCGTATCGGGAACAGATACGCAGTATTTT. Its protein is CASSVSGTDTQYF.

V usage is TRBV5-1 and J usage is TRBJ1-2; the match to TRBD1 covers 7 bases. Germline V gene sequence: CDR1 SGHRS, CDR2 YFSETQ. This CDR3 is 16 amino acids long. The junction had 12 bases not matched to a gene; V was cut back by 0 bases and J by 7 bases. The CDR3 DNA reads TGCGCCAGCAGCTTGGCTTCGGCAGGGGGATCCCGTGGCTACACCTTC. It specifies CASSLASAGGSRGYTF. The complete variable domain, with remaining parts taken from reference TRBV5-1 and TRBJ1-2, reads KAGVTQTPRYLIKTRGQQVTLSCSPISGHRSVSWYQQTPGQGLQFLFEYFSETQRNKGNFPGRFSGRQFSNSRSEMNVSTLELGDSALYLCASSLASAGGSRGYTFGSGTRLTVV.

This clone was seen ten or more times. This CDR3 reads CASSGFTSGGYNEQFF. CDR3 DNA: TGCGCCAGCAGCGGCTTCACTAGCGGGGGGTACAATGAGCAGTTCTTC. The chain carries TRBV5-1 and TRBJ2-1; TRBD2 aligns across 12 bases. The CDR3 contains 16 residues. From germline, CDR1 is SGHRS and CDR2 YFSETQ. Losses at the gene ends were 4 bases for V and 4 bases for J; bases not matched to a gene: 6. Looking up the rest from reference TRBV5-1 and TRBJ2-1 gives the full variable domain: KAGVTQTPRYLIKTRGQQVTLSCSPISGHRSVSWYQQTPGQGLQFLFEYFSETQRNKGNFPGRFSGRQFSNSRSEMNVSTLELGDSALYLCASSGFTSGGYNEQFFGPGTRLTVL.

V and J are TRBV30 and TRBJ2-7; D not certain. The CDR3 has 14 amino acids. Germline CDR1 reads GTSNPN; CDR2 reads SVGIG (reference sequence). Trimming pared 3 bases from V and 3 bases from J, leaving 15 bases between. CDR3 sequence: CAWSSPDNLYEQYF. DNA of the CDR3: TGTGCCTGGAGCTCACCCGACAACCTCTACGAGCAGTACTTC.

This clone was observed once. V gene TRBV29-1 combines with J gene TRBJ2-5, with D uncertain. Looked up from germline, CDR1 is SQVTM and CDR2 is ANQGSEA. The CDR3 extends over 12 amino acids. V gave up 6 bases and J gave up 3 bases, with 11 bases separating them. The CDR3 protein is CSVRMLEETQYF. Written as DNA, the CDR3 is TGCAGCGTAAGGATGCTTGAAGAGACCCAGTACTTC.

This sequence joins TRBV4-1 and TRBJ2-7, with a weak D call TRBD1 (6 bases). Germline V gene data show CDR1 as MGHRA and CDR2 as YSYEKL. Between the trimmed V and J ends, which lost 4 bases and 0 bases, there was a span of 13 bases. This CDR3 region has 15 residues. The CDR3 is CASSRSGQDSYEQYF. The CDR3 nucleotides read TGCGCCAGCAGCCGGTCGGGACAAGACTCCTACGAGCAGTACTTC.

This chain joins TRBV30 and TRBJ1-5; no clear D gene. The germline CDR1 and CDR2 sequences are GTSNPN and SVGIG (reference sequence). Between the trimmed V and J ends, which lost 5 bases and 1 base, there was a span of 9 bases. CDR3 length: 13 residues. The CDR3 sequence: CAWGRGSNQPQHF. The CDR3 region has the DNA TGTGCCTGGGGGCGAGGGAGCAATCAGCCCCAGCATTTT. Together with reference TRBV30 and TRBJ1-5, the CDR3 gives the full variable domain: SQTIHQWPATLVQPVGSPLSLECTVEGTSNPNLYWYRQAAGRGLQLLFYSVGIGQISSEVPQNLSASRPQDRQFILSSKKLLLSDSGFYLCAWGRGSNQPQHFGDGTRLSIL.

V gene TRBV29-1 combines with J gene TRBJ2-7; D is perhaps TRBD1 (6 bases). Trimming removed 6 bases at V and 6 bases at J, with 12 bases between. The CDR3 length is 11 residues. Germline V lookup: CDR1 SQVTM, CDR2 ANQGSEA. This CDR3 reads CSVKTGFEQYF. DNA for the CDR3: TGCAGCGTAAAGACAGGTTTCGAGCAGTACTTC.

CDR3 residues: CSYLAGISTDTQYF. CDR3 in DNA: TGCAGCTACCTAGCGGGGATTAGCACAGATACGCAGTATTTT. The chain is built from TRBV29-1 and TRBJ2-3, with 9 bases fitting TRBD2. V shed 8 bases and J 0 bases; nucleotides not matched to a gene: 6. The CDR3 spans 14 residues. CDR1 SQVTM and CDR2 ANQGSEA come from the germline V gene.

The gene calls are TRBV2 and TRBJ2-4, with D possibly called TRBD1 or TRBD2 (5 bases each). In germline, CDR1 is SNHLY, CDR2 FYNNEI. V lost 10 bases and J lost 0, with 22 bases in between. CDR3 size: 17 residues. The CDR3 reads CATLGRGADLAKNIQYF. Here the CDR3 DNA reads TGTGCCACCCTGGGGCGAGGGGCTGATTTAGCCAAAAACATTCAGTACTTC.

The gene calls are TRBV5-1 and TRBJ2-6, with 11 positions matching TRBD1. V gave up 0 bases and J gave up 0 bases; unmatched junction bases: 14. The CDR3 has 22 amino acids. CDR1 SGHRS and CDR2 YFSETQ come from the germline V gene. This CDR3 reads CASSLVPGQGESLGSGANVLTF. The CDR3 region has the DNA TGCGCCAGCAGCTTGGTCCCGGGACAGGGGGAAAGTTTAGGCTCTGGGGCCAACGTCCTGACTTTC.

This clone was counted between two and nine times. The rearrangement uses TRBV29-1 and TRBJ1-2; tentatively, D is TRBD1 (5 bases). There are 12 residues in the CDR3. Trimming removed 7 bases at V and 2 bases at J, with 11 bases between. Germline V gene data show CDR1 as SQVTM and CDR2 as ANQGSEA. The DNA for the CDR3 is TGCAGCGGTTGGACACTCAACTATGGCTACACCTTC. It translates to CSGWTLNYGYTF.

This clone was counted between two and nine times. This chain connects TRBV5-1 to TRBJ2-7; D might be TRBD1 (5 bases). The V end lost 4 bases, the J end lost 2 bases, and 13 bases lay between the germline ends. The CDR3 is 14 amino acids. Germline V gene lookup returns CDR1 SGHRS and CDR2 YFSETQ. The CDR3 sequence: CASSKDGQTYEQYF. CDR3 DNA: TGCGCCAGCAGCAAGGACGGACAAACCTACGAGCAGTACTTC.

The chain joins TRBV6-6 to TRBJ1-2; no reliable D call. Germline values: CDR1 MNHNY, CDR2 SVGAGI (reference sequence). V lost 1 base to trimming and J lost 6 bases, with 6 bases between them. CDR3 size: 12 residues. Written as DNA, the CDR3 is TGTGCCAGCAGTTACTTAGAGAATGGCTACACCTTC. This encodes CASSYLENGYTF.

The chain employs TRBV18 and TRBJ2-3; 8 nucleotides agree with TRBD2. Unmatched junction bases numbered 6, after V lost 0 bases and J lost 4 bases. Germline V gene data show CDR1 as KGHSH and CDR2 as LQKENI. The CDR3 has 16 amino acids. The CDR3, as DNA: TGTGCCAGCTCACCACCGCGAGCGGGGGATCCAGATACGCAGTATTTT. This codes for CASSPPRAGDPDTQYF.

The gene calls are TRBV30 and TRBJ2-1; 8 bases match TRBD1. CDR1 and CDR2 from the germline V gene are GTSNPN and SVGIG (reference sequence). This CDR3 spans 16 amino acids. Trimming cost V 4 bases and J 0 bases; bases outside gene matches: 8. CDR3 DNA: TGTGCCTGGACCCAGGGGGCGAGTATCTCCTACAATGAGCAGTTCTTC. It translates to CAWTQGASISYNEQFF.

This clone has only one observation. The chain is built from TRBV30 and TRBJ1-1; maybe TRBD1 (5 bases). Between the trimmed V and J ends, which lost 4 bases and 12 bases, there was a span of 15 bases. CDR3 size: 11 residues. The V gene's germline CDR1 is GTSNPN and CDR2 SVGIG (reference sequence). CDR3 region: CAWNGGGTPFF. The CDR3 nucleotides are TGTGCCTGGAATGGGGGGGGAACGCCTTTCTTT.

The rearrangement joins TRBV30 to TRBJ1-1; D may be TRBD1 (6 bases). Germline V gene sequence: CDR1 GTSNPN, CDR2 SVGIG (reference sequence). CDR3 size: 13 residues. V lost 2 bases and J lost 7, with 14 bases in between. CDR3 in DNA: TGTGCCTGGAGTTTAAGACGGGACATTGAAGCTTTCTTT. Its translation: CAWSLRRDIEAFF.